These 6 T cell receptor beta chains were all obtained from the same sample, sequenced in a study of blood T cells in healthy people across ages. A sample-barcoded 5' primer and a J-beta primer mix were used in a second PCR of about 7 to 12 cycles. In TCRdb, the 5' RACE reads were re-called with MiXCR into one record per CDR3 protein. The sample records some 750,000 distinct CDR3 sequences, approximately 21% being singletons. The sequencing sample was made of blood. Receptors originate from a man aged 70-80 years in good health.

The table lists this clonotype with many counts. The V call is TRBV3-1, the J call TRBJ2-5; 8 bases map to TRBD2. The CDR3 has 16 amino acids. Germline assignment: CDR1 LGHDT and CDR2 YNNKEL (reference sequence). The junction had 12 bases not matched to a gene; V was cut back by 4 bases and J by 5 bases. The CDR3 DNA follows: TGTGCCAGCAGCCCGACCGGGACTAGTATACGTGAGACCCAGTACTTC. It is translated as CASSPTGTSIRETQYF.

In this sample, this clonotype turned up many times. This chain uses TRBV5-1 with TRBJ2-5, with D tentatively TRBD1 (5 bases). The CDR3 is 13 amino acids. The germline V gene has CDR1 SGHRS and CDR2 YFSETQ. V was cut by 3 bases and J by 4 bases, with 10 bases left in between. The CDR3 DNA sequence: TGCGCCAGCAGCTCATTGACAGCAGAGACCCAGTACTTC. Its translation: CASSSLTAETQYF.

This clonotype was counted between two and nine times. As DNA, the CDR3 is TGCGCCAGCAGCTGGAGCAGGGAAGAGCAGTTCTTC. Amino acids: CASSWSREEQFF. The rearrangement links TRBV5-1 to TRBJ2-1, with a tentative D call TRBD1 (5 bases). Trimming took off 3 bases at V and 10 bases at J, with 11 bases between the two ends. The CDR3 length is 12 residues. Germline CDR1 reads SGHRS; CDR2 reads YFSETQ.

The chain joins TRBV20-1 to TRBJ2-3, with D maybe TRBD2 (5 bases). Germline lookup yields CDR1 DFQATT and CDR2 SNEGSKA (reference sequence). Trimming took 3 bases from V and 3 from J, leaving 16 bases between them. This CDR3 has 15 residues. The CDR3: CSASELGEGTDTQYF. CDR3 DNA sequence: TGCAGTGCTAGTGAACTAGGCGAAGGGACAGATACGCAGTATTTT.

This clonotype was seen ten or more times. The chain joins TRBV24-1 to TRBJ1-5; D not resolved. CDR1 is KGHDR and CDR2 is SFDVKD in the germline V gene. The CDR3 covers 10 residues. Trimming took off 8 bases at V and 4 bases at J, with 2 bases between the two ends. The CDR3 sequence: CATTNQPQHF. Written as DNA, the CDR3 is TGTGCCACCACAAATCAGCCCCAGCATTTT.

This clonotype was picked up a small number of times. V is TRBV12-3 or TRBV12-4 and J is TRBJ2-5; 8 bases agree with TRBD2. The ends lost 3 bases at V and 2 bases at J; junction bases unmatched: 5. There are 15 residues in the CDR3. The CDR3 reads CASSFRAGEQETQYF. The CDR3 DNA reads TGTGCCAGCAGTTTCCGAGCGGGGGAACAAGAGACCCAGTACTTC.